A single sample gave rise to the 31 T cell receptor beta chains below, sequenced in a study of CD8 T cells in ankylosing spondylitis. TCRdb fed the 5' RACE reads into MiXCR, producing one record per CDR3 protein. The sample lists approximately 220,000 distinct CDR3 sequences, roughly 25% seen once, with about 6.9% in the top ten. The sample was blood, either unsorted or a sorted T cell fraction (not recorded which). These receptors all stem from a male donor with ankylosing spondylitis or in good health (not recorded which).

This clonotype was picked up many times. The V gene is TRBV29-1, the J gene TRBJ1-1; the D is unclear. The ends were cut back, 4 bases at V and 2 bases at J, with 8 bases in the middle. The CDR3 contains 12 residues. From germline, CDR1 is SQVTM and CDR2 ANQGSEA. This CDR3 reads CSVGRGNTEAFF. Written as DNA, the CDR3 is TGCAGCGTTGGACGGGGAAACACTGAAGCTTTCTTT. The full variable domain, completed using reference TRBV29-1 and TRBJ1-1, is SAVISQKPSRDICQRGTSLTIQCQVDSQVTMMFWYRQQPGQSLTLIATANQGSEATYESGFVIDKFPISRPNLTFSTLTVSNMSPEDSSIYLCSVGRGNTEAFFGQGTRLTVV.

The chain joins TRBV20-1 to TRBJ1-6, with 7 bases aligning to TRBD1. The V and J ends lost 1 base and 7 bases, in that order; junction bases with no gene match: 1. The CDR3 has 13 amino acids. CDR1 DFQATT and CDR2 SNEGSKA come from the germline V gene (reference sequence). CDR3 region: CSARVGGNSPLHF. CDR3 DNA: TGCAGTGCTAGAGTAGGGGGCAATTCACCCCTCCACTTT.

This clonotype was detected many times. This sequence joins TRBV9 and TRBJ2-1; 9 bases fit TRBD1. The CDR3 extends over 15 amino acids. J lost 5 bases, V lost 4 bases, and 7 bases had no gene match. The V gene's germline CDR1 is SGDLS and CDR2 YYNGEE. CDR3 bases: TGTGCCAGCAGCCCAACAGGGGGCCAAGACAATGAGCAGTTCTTC. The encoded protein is CASSPTGGQDNEQFF.

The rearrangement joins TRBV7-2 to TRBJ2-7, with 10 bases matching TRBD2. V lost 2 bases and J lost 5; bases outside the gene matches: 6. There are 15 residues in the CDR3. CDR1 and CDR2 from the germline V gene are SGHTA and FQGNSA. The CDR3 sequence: CASSLTGLAVHEQYF. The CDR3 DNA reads TGTGCCAGCAGCTTAACCGGACTAGCGGTCCACGAGCAGTACTTC.

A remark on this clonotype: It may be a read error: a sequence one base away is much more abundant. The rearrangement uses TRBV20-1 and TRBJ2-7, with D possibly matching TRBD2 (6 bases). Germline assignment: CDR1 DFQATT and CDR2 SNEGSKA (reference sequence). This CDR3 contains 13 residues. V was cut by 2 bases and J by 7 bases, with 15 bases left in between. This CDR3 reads CSARRSAAGEQYF. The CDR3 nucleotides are TGCAGTGCTAGAAGGTCGGCGGCGGGGGAGCAGTACTTC.

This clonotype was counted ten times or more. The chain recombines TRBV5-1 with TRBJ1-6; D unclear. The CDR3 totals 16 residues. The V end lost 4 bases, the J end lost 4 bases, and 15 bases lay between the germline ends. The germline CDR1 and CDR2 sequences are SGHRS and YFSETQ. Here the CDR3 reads CASSPVGSDYNSPLHF. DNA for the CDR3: TGCGCCAGCAGCCCGGTCGGGTCGGATTATAATTCACCCCTCCACTTT.

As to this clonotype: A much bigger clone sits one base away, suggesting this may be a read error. The CDR3, as DNA: TGTGCCAGCAGTCCCCCCGGCAGTTCCTGCGAGCAGTACTTC. Translation: CASSPPGSSCEQYF. The rearrangement uses TRBV28 and TRBJ2-7; D is unresolved. Germline V gene lookup returns CDR1 MDHEN and CDR2 SYDVKM. The CDR3 is 14 amino acids.

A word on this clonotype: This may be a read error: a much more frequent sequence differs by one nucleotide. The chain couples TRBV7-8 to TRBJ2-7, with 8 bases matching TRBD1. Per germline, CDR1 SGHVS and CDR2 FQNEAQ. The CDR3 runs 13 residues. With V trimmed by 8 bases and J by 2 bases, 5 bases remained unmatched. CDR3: CASQGASTYEQYF. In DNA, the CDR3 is TGTGCCAGCCAGGGGGCGAGCACCTACGAGCAGTACTTC.

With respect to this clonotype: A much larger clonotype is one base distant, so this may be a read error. CDR3 DNA: TGTGCCACCAGCCAAGATGGGCGGCCGAACACTGAAGCTTTCTTT. Translation: CATSQDGRPNTEAFF. The V call is TRBV3-1, the J call TRBJ1-1; unclear D gene. The CDR3 has 15 amino acids. Germline lookup yields CDR1 LGHDT and CDR2 YNNKEL (reference sequence).

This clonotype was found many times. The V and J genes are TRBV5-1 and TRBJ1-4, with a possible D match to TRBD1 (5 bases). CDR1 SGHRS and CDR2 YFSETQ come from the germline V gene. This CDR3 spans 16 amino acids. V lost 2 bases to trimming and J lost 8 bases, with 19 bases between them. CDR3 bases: TGCGCCAGCAGCTTCTACCCCGGGACGACTGGCGAAAAACTGTTTTTT. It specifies CASSFYPGTTGEKLFF. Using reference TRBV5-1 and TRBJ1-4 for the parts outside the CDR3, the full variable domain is KAGVTQTPRYLIKTRGQQVTLSCSPISGHRSVSWYQQTPGQGLQFLFEYFSETQRNKGNFPGRFSGRQFSNSRSEMNVSTLELGDSALYLCASSFYPGTTGEKLFFGSGTQLSVL.

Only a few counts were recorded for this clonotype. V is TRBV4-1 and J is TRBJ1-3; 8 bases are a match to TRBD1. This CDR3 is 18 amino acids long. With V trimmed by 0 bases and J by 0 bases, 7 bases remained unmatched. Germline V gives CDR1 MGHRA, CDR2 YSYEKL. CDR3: CASSQDRGDRISGNTIYF. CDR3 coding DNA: TGCGCCAGCAGCCAAGATCGGGGGGACAGGATCTCTGGAAACACCATATATTTT.

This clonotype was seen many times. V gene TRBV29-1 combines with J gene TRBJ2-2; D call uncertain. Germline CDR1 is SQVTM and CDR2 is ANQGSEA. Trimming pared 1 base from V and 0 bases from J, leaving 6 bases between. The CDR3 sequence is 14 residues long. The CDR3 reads CSVEVQANTGELFF. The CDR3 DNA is TGCAGCGTTGAAGTACAAGCGAACACCGGGGAGCTGTTTTTT.

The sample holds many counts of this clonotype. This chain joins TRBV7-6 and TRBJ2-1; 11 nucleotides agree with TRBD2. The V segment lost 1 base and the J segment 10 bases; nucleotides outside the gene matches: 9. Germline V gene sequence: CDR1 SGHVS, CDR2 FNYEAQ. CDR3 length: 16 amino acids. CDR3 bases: TGTGCCAGCAGCTTAGGAACTAGCGGGGGTTTCGGGGAGCAGTTCTTC. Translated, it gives CASSLGTSGGFGEQFF.

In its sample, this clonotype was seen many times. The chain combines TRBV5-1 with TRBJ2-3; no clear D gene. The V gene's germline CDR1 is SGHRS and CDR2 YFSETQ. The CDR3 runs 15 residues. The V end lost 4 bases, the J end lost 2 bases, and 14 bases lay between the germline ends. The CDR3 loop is CASSPLVPSTDTQYF. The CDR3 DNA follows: TGCGCCAGCAGCCCGCTGGTCCCCTCCACAGATACGCAGTATTTT.

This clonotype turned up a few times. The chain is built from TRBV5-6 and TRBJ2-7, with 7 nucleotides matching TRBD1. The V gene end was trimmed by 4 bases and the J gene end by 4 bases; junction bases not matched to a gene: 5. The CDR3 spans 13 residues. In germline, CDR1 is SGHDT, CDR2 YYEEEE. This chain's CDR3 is CASSGTASYEQYF. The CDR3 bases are TGTGCCAGCAGCGGGACAGCGTCTTACGAGCAGTACTTC.

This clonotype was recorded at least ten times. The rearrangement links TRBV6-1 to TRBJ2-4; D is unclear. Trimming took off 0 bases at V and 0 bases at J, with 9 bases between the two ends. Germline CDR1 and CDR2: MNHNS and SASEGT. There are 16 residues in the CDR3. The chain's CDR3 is CASSEAQLLAKNIQYF. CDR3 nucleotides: TGTGCCAGCAGTGAAGCCCAACTCCTAGCCAAAAACATTCAGTACTTC.

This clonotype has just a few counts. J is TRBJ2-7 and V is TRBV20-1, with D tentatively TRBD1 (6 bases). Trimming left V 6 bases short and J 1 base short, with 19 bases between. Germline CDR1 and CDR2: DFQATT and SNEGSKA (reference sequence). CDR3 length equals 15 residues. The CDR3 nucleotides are TGCAGTGCAAGGGACACCCGGAGACCATCCTACGAGCAGTACTTC. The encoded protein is CSARDTRRPSYEQYF.

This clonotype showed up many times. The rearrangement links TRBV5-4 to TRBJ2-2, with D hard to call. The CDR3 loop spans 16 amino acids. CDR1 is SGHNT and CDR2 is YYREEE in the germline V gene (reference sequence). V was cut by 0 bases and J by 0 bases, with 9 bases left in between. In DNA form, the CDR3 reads TGTGCCAGCAGCTTGGATTCGGGCGCGAACACCGGGGAGCTGTTTTTT. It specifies CASSLDSGANTGELFF.

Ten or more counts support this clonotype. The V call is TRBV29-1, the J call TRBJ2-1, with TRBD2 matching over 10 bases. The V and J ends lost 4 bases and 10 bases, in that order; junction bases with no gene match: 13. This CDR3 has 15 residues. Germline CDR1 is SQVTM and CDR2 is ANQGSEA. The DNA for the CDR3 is TGCAGCGTTGTCCCGTCGCTAGCGGGAGCGTGGGAGCAGTTCTTC. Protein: CSVVPSLAGAWEQFF.

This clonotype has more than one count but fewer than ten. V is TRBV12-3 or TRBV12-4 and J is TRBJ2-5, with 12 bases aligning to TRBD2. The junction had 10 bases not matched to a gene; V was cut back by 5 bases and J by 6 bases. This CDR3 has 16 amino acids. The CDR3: CASSPSTSGSAKTQYF. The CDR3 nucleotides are TGTGCCAGCAGTCCCTCGACTAGCGGGAGCGCTAAGACCCAGTACTTC.

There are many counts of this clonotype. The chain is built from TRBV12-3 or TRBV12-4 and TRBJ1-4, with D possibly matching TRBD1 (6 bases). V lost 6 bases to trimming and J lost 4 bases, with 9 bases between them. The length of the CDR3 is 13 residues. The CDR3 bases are TGTGCCAGCAGCAGGACAGATAATGAAAAACTGTTTTTT. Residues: CASSRTDNEKLFF.

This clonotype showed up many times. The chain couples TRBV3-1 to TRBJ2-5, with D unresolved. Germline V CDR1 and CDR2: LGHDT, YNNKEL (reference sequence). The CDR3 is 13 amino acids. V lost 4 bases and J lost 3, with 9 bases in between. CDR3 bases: TGTGCCAGCAGCCCATGGACGGAAGAGACCCAGTACTTC. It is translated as CASSPWTEETQYF.

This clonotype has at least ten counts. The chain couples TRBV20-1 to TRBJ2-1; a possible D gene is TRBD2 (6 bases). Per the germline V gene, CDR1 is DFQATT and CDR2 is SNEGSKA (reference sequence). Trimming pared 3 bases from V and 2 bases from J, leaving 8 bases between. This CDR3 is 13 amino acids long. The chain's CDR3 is CSASGSAYNEQFF. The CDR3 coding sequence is TGCAGTGCTAGCGGGAGTGCCTACAATGAGCAGTTCTTC.

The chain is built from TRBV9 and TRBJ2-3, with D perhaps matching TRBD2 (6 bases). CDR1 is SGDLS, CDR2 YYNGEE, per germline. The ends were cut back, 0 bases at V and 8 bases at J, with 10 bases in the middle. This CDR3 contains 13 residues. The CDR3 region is CASSVAPEGTQYF. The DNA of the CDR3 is TGTGCCAGCAGCGTAGCCCCGGAGGGTACGCAGTATTTT.

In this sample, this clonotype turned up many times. The CDR3 spells CSAEPRTHANTGELFF. The CDR3 DNA reads as TGCAGTGCCGAGCCCCGGACGCACGCGAACACCGGGGAGCTGTTTTTT. V is TRBV20-1 and J is TRBJ2-2; D uncertain. The V and J ends lost 6 bases and 0 bases respectively, with 17 bases between them. CDR1 is DFQATT, CDR2 SNEGSKA, per germline (reference sequence). The CDR3 has 16 amino acids.

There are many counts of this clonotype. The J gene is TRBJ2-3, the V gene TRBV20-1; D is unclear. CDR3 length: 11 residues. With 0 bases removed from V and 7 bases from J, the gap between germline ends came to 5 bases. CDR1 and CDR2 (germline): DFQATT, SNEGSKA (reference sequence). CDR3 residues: CSARDAYTQYF. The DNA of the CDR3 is TGCAGTGCTAGAGATGCGTATACGCAGTATTTT.

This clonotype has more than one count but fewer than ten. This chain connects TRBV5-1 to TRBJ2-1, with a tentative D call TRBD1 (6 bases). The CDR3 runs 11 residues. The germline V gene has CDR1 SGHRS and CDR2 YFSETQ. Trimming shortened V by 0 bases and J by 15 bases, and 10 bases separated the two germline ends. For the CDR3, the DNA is TGCGCCAGCAGCTTGGAAGGGGGATGGTTCTTC. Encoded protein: CASSLEGGWFF. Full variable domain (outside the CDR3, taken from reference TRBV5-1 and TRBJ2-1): KAGVTQTPRYLIKTRGQQVTLSCSPISGHRSVSWYQQTPGQGLQFLFEYFSETQRNKGNFPGRFSGRQFSNSRSEMNVSTLELGDSALYLCASSLEGGWFFGPGTRLTVL.

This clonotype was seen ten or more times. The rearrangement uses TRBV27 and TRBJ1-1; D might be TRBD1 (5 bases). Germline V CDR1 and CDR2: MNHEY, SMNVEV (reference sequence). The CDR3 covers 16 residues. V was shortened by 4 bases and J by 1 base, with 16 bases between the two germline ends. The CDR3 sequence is CASSSQLGQGNTEAFF. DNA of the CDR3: TGTGCCAGCAGTTCCCAGTTAGGGCAGGGGAACACTGAAGCTTTCTTT.

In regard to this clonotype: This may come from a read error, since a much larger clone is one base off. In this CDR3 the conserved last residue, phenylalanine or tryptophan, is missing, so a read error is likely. The CDR3 region is CASSFQATLEQFS. CDR3 nucleotide sequence: TGTGCCAGCAGCTTTCAGGCCACCCTCGAGCAGTTCTCC. The V and J genes are TRBV7-9 and TRBJ2-1; D remains unclear. Germline loops: CDR1 SEHNR, CDR2 FQNEAQ (reference sequence). The CDR3 sequence is 13 residues long. V dropped 3 bases and J dropped 10 bases, with 13 bases sitting between them.

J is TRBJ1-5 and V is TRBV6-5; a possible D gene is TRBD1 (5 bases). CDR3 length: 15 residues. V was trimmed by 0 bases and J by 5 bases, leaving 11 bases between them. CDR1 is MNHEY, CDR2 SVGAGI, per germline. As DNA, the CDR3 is TGTGCCAGCAGTTACTCGAGGGCAGGGCATCAGCCCCAGCATTTT. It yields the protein CASSYSRAGHQPQHF.

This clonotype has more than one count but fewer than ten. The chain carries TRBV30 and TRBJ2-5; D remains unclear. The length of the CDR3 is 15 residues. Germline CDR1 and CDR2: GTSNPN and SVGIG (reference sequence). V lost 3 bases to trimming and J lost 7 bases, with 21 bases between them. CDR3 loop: CAWRTPWADPGTQYF. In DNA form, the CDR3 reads TGTGCCTGGAGGACCCCGTGGGCTGATCCTGGGACCCAGTACTTC.